This T cell receptor (beta chain) appears in the sequencing data of a study of blood T cell repertoires in COVID-19. Looking at the study overall: In each case, the material was cDNA or gDNA derived from T cells, B-cell-depleted T cells, or PBMCs.

This CDR3 spans 16 amino acids. In germline, CDR1 is MNHNS, CDR2 SASEGT. Trimming took 4 bases from V and 2 from J, leaving 17 bases between them. Original methodology: Using reference gene primer amplification, nucleated cell counts were estimated. Some clones are missing from TCRdb's copy, which holds only in-frame ones; the method was immunoSEQ multiplex PCR. D and trimming come from the DNA, and the V and J calls and clone size come from that table. The data show 100,000 to 150,000 clones, about three quarters seen once. This TCR derives from a human donor with acute or convalescent COVID-19. The donor label of this sample is uncertain. Sequencing was done on a sample of peripheral blood. J is TRBJ1-2 and V is TRBV6-1; D uncertain. The CDR3 is CASSVLAGNLNYGYTF. CDR3 nucleotide sequence: TGTGCCAGCAGTGTCCTGGCCGGGAACTTAAACTATGGCTACACCTTC.